One sample yielded the 15 T cell receptor beta chains listed below, sequenced in a study of identical twins. A single record per CDR3 protein comes from TCRdb applying MiXCR to the 5' RACE reads. Seen here are 1.5 million to 2 million distinct CDR3 sequences, 32% observed once, and the top ten hold around 0.25%. Material for sequencing was cord blood. The receptor set was obtained from a newborn girl in good health.

J is TRBJ2-1 and V is TRBV20-1; 11 bases are shared with TRBD2. With 1 base clipped from V and 1 base from J, the junction kept 6 bases outside the gene matches. This CDR3 has 17 amino acids. Germline V gene sequence: CDR1 DFQATT, CDR2 SNEGSKA (reference sequence). CDR3 DNA sequence: TGCAGTGCTAGAGTGGCTAGCGGGAGGTCTTCCTACAATGAGCAGTTCTTC. It is translated as CSARVASGRSSYNEQFF.

This clonotype was counted a few times. V is TRBV6-5 and J is TRBJ2-1; tentative D call: TRBD1 (5 bases). The tail of the sequence fits TRBJ2-7 better, so the J call may be wrong. CDR1 is MNHEY, CDR2 SVGAGI, per germline. The CDR3 has 14 residues. The CDR3 spells CASSYRGSYNEQYF. For the CDR3, the DNA is TGTGCCAGCAGTTACAGGGGCTCCTACAATGAGCAGTACTTC.

The rearrangement uses TRBV2 and TRBJ2-1; tentative D call: TRBD1 (5 bases). Matching the DNA end better, TRBJ2-7 makes the J call doubtful. The germline gives CDR1 SNHLY, CDR2 FYNNEI. The CDR3 is 12 amino acids. In DNA, the CDR3 is TGTGCCAGCAGCGCGACAGTAAATGAGCAGTACTTC. This gives the protein CASSATVNEQYF.

The V gene is TRBV4-2, the J gene TRBJ2-1, with 10 bases identical to TRBD2. Germline assignment: CDR1 LGHNA and CDR2 YNFKEQ. Trimming removed 1 base from V and 8 bases from J; junction bases left unmatched: 8. The CDR3 runs to 16 residues. In DNA form, the CDR3 reads TGTGCCAGCAGCCAAGTGTTCCAGCGGGGGGGCTATGAGCAGTTCTTC. Translation: CASSQVFQRGGYEQFF.

This clonotype was observed a few times. The rearrangement uses TRBV12-3 or TRBV12-4 and TRBJ1-1; 7 nucleotides align to TRBD1. CDR3 length equals 15 residues. The junction had 5 bases not matched to a gene; V was cut back by 3 bases and J by 1 base. The CDR3 loop reads CASSLRAGGNTEAFF. The CDR3 DNA reads TGTGCCAGCAGTTTGAGGGCAGGGGGGAACACTGAAGCTTTCTTT.

This chain connects TRBV6-1 to TRBJ2-4; 7 bases align to TRBD2. TRBJ2-7 matches the DNA end more closely, so the J call is doubtful. Germline CDR1 is MNHNS and CDR2 is SASEGT. The CDR3 sequence is 16 residues long. The CDR3 is CASSVVLAAPSYEQYF. The CDR3 DNA follows: TGTGCCAGCAGTGTGGTGCTAGCGGCCCCCTCCTACGAGCAGTACTTC.

The chain's CDR3 is CASSLSRLAGGEQFF. CDR3 nucleotides: TGTGCCAGCAGTTTATCAAGGCTGGCAGGGGGAGAGCAGTTCTTC. The V call is TRBV27, the J call TRBJ2-1; 7 bases fit TRBD1. The J segment lost 10 bases and the V segment lost 0 bases, leaving 9 bases of the junction unmatched. The CDR3 has 15 amino acids. CDR1 and CDR2 from the germline V gene are MNHEY and SMNVEV (reference sequence).

With regard to this clonotype: A single base separates this from a much larger clone, so it may be a read error. The gene calls are TRBV12-3 or TRBV12-4 and TRBJ2-5; D unresolved. Trimming removed 5 bases at V and 2 bases at J, with 15 bases between. There are 15 residues in the CDR3. The CDR3 sequence: CASSLLTAFQETQYF. The CDR3 nucleotides are TGTGCCAGCAGTCTTCTTACAGCCTTTCAAGAGACCCAGTACTTC.

The chain carries TRBV20-1 and TRBJ1-4; TRBD1 matches 7 bases. In germline, CDR1 is DFQATT, CDR2 SNEGSKA (reference sequence). The length of the CDR3 is 14 residues. Trimming removed 5 bases from V and 8 bases from J; junction bases left unmatched: 11. Here the CDR3 reads CSASRQGEKEKLFF. For the CDR3, the DNA is TGCAGTGCTTCCCGACAGGGTGAAAAGGAAAAACTGTTTTTT.

This clonotype was counted many times. V is TRBV12-3 or TRBV12-4 and J is TRBJ2-3; 11 bases line up with TRBD1. Losses at the gene ends were 1 base for V and 2 bases for J; bases not matched to a gene: 2. CDR3 length: 16 amino acids. DNA of the CDR3: TGTGCCAGCAGTTTAGGGGACAGGGGGATCACAGATACGCAGTATTTT. Translation gives CASSLGDRGITDTQYF.

The chain combines TRBV27 with TRBJ2-7, with TRBD1 matching 7 bases. Germline trimming cut 5 bases from V and 2 bases from J; bases unmatched to any gene: 9. Germline lookup yields CDR1 MNHEY and CDR2 SMNVEV (reference sequence). This CDR3 is built from 15 residues. The DNA of the CDR3 is TGTGCCAGCAGTACCCGGGACAGTCGCCCCTACGAGCAGTACTTC. Its protein is CASSTRDSRPYEQYF.

This clonotype was observed at least ten times. This chain links TRBV6-5 with TRBJ1-4; unclear D gene. V shed 5 bases and J shed 8 bases, with 9 bases lying between them. The germline gives CDR1 MNHEY, CDR2 SVGAGI. The CDR3 sequence is 12 residues long. CDR3 protein: CASSRLGEKLFF. The CDR3 DNA is TGTGCCAGCAGTCGACTGGGGGAAAAACTGTTTTTT.

This clonotype has only a few counts. The chain combines TRBV24-1 with TRBJ2-5; 8 positions agree with TRBD2. The J segment lost 4 bases and the V segment lost 6 bases, leaving 9 bases of the junction unmatched. Germline CDR1 reads KGHDR; CDR2 reads SFDVKD. The CDR3 has 15 residues. CDR3 region: CATSPVGGARETQYF. In DNA form, the CDR3 reads TGTGCCACCAGTCCTGTCGGGGGGGCTCGAGAGACCCAGTACTTC.

This clonotype has ten or more counts. The chain combines TRBV7-2 with TRBJ1-2; no firm D call. CDR3 length equals 11 residues. Germline V gene lookup returns CDR1 SGHTA and CDR2 FQGNSA. Trimming stripped 6 bases from V and 8 bases from J, with 10 bases between. CDR3 in DNA: TGTGCCAGCAGTTTGGTAGGCGGCTACACCTTC. Its protein product is CASSLVGGYTF.

This clonotype was observed a few times. The CDR3 DNA reads TGTGCCAGCAGCCACCGGGGCAGACCCTACGAGCAGTACTTC. This sequence encodes CASSHRGRPYEQYF. The gene calls are TRBV5-8 and TRBJ2-4; D possibly uses TRBD1 or TRBD2 (5 bases each). The J call may be in error: the DNA end matches TRBJ2-7 better. Germline V CDR1 and CDR2: SGHTS, YDEGEE. This CDR3 region has 14 residues.